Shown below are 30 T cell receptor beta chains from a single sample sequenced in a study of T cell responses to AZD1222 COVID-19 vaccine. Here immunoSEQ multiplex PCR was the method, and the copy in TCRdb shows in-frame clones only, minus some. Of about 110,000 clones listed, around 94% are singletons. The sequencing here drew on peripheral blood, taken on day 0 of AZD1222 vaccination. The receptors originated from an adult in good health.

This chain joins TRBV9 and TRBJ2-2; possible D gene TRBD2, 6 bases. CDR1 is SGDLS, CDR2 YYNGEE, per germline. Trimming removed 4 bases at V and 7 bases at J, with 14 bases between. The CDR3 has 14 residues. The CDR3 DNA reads TGTGCCAGCAGCCCTTACGGGACTGGCGGGGAGCTGTTTTTT. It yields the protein CASSPYGTGGELFF.

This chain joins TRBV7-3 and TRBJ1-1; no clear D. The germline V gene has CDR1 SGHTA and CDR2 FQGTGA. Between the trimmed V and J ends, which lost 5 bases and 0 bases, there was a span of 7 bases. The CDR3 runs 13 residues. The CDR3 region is CASSRGLNTEAFF. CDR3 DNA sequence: TGTGCCAGCAGCCGCGGGTTGAACACTGAAGCTTTCTTT.

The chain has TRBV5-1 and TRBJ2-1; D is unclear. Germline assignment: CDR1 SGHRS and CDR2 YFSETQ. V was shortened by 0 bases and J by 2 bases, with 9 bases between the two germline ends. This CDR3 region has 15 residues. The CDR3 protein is CASSLDGGAYNEQFF. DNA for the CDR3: TGCGCCAGCAGCTTGGACGGCGGAGCCTACAATGAGCAGTTCTTC.

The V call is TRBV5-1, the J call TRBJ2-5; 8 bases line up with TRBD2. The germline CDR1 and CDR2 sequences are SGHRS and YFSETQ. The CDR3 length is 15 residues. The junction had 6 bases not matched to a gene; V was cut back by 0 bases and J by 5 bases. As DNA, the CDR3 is TGCGCCAGCAGCTTGGAAGGGACTAGTAGGGAGACCCAGTACTTC. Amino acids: CASSLEGTSRETQYF.

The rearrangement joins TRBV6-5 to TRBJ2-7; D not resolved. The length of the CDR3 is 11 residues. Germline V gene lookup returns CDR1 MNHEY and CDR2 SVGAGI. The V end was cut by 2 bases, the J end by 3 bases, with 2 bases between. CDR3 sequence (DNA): TGTGCCAGCAGTTACAACTACGAGCAGTACTTC. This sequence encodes CASSYNYEQYF.

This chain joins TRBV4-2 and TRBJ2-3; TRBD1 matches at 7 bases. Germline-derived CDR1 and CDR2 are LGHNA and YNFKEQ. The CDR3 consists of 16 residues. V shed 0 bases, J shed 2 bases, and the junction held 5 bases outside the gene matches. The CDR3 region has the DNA TGTGCCAGCAGCCAAGACCTGGGACAGCTCACAGATACGCAGTATTTT. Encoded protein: CASSQDLGQLTDTQYF.

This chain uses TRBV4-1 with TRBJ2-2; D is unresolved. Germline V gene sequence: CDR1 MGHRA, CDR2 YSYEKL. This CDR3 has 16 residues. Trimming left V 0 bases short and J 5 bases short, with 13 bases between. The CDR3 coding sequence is TGCGCCAGCAGCCAAGAAGGCAAGGCCAGAACCGGGGAGCTGTTTTTT. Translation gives CASSQEGKARTGELFF.

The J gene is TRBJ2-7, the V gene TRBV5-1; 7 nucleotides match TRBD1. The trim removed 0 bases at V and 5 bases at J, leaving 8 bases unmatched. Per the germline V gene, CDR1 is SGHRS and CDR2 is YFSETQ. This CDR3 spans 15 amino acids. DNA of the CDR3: TGCGCCAGCAGCTTGGGACAGGGCTTGGGCAACGAGCAGTACTTC. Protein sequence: CASSLGQGLGNEQYF.

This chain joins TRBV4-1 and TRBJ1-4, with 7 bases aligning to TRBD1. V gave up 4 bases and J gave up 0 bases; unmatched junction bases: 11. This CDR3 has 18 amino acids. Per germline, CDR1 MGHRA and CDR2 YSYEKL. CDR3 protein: CASSLWDRNFATNEKLFF. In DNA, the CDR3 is TGCGCCAGCAGCCTCTGGGACAGAAATTTTGCAACTAATGAAAAACTGTTTTTT.

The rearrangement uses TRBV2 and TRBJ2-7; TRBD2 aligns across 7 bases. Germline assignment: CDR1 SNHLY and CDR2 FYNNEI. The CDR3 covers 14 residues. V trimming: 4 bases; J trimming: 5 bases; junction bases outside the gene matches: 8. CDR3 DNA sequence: TGTGCCAGCAGTGTGCGCGGGAGTTGGAACGAGCAGTACTTC. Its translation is CASSVRGSWNEQYF.

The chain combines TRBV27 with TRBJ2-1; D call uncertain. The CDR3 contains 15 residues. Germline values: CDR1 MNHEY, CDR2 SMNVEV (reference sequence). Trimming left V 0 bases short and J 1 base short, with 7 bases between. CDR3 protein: CASSLSVRSYNEQFF. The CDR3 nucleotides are TGTGCCAGCAGTTTATCGGTTAGATCCTACAATGAGCAGTTCTTC.

This CDR3 reads CASSLQGSYEQYF. The CDR3 DNA reads TGTGCCAGCAGTTTACAAGGGTCGTACGAGCAGTACTTC. The chain has TRBV27 and TRBJ2-7; D gene ambiguous. Germline V lookup: CDR1 MNHEY, CDR2 SMNVEV (reference sequence). The length of the CDR3 is 13 residues. V was shortened by 2 bases and J by 4 bases, with 9 bases between the two germline ends.

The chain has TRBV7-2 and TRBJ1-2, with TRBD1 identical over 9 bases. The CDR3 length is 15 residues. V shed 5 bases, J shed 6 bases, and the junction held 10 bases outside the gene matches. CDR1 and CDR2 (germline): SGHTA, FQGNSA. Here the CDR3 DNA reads TGTGCCAGCAGCCCAGACAGGGGGTCTTGGGATGGCTACACCTTC. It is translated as CASSPDRGSWDGYTF.

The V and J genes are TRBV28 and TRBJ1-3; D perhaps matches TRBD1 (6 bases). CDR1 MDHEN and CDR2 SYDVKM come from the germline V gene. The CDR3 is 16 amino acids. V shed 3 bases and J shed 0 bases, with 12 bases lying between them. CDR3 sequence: CASSLRQDHSGNTIYF. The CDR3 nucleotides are TGTGCCAGCAGTTTGCGACAGGACCACTCTGGAAACACCATATATTTT.

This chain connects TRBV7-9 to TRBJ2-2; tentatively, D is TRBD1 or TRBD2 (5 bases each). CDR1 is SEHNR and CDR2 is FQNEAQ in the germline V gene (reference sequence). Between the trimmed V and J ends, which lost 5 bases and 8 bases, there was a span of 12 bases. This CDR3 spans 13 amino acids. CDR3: CASSLGTGGELFF. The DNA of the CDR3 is TGTGCCAGCAGCCTAGGGACCGGGGGGGAGCTGTTTTTT.

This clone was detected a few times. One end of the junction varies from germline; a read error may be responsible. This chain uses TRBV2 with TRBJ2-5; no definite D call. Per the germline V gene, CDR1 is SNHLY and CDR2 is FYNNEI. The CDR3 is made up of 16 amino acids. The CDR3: CASTERRVLSQETQYF. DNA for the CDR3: TGTGCCAGCACTGAAAGGCGTGTTCTGAGTCAAGAGACCCAGTACTTC.

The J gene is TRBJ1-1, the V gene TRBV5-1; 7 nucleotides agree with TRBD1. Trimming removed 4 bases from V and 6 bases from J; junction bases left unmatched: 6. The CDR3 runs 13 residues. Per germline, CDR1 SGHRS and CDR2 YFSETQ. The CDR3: CASSQTGTAEAFF. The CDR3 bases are TGCGCCAGCAGCCAAACCGGGACAGCTGAAGCTTTCTTT.

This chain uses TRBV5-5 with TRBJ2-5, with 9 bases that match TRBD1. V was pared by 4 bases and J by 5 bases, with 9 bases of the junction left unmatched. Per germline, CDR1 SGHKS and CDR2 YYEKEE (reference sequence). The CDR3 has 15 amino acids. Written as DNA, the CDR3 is TGTGCCAGCAGCGGCCGGACAGGGGCGGGGGAGACCCAGTACTTC. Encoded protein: CASSGRTGAGETQYF. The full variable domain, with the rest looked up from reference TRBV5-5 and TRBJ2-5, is DAGVTQSPTHLIKTRGQQVTLRCSPISGHKSVSWYQQVLGQGPQFIFQYYEKEERGRGNFPDRFSARQFPNYSSELNVNALLLGDSALYLCASSGRTGAGETQYFGPGTRLLVL.

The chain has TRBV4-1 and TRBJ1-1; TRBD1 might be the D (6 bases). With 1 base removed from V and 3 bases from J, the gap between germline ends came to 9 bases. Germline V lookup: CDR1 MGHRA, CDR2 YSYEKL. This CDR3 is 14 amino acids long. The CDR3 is CASSQVAGDTEAFF. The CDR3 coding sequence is TGCGCCAGCAGCCAAGTAGCAGGGGACACTGAAGCTTTCTTT.

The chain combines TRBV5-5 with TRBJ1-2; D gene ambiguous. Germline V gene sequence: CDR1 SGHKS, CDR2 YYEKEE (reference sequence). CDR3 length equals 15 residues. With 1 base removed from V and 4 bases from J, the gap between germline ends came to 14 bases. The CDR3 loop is CASSLSDEPLYGYTF. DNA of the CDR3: TGTGCCAGCAGCTTGTCGGACGAACCCCTCTATGGCTACACCTTC.

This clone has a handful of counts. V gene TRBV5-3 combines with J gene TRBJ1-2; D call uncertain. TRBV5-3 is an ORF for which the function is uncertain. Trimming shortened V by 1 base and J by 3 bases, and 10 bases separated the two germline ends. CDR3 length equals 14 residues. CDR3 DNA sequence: TGTGCCAGAAGCTTGATAGGTATTGACTATGGCTACACCTTC. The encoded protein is CARSLIGIDYGYTF.

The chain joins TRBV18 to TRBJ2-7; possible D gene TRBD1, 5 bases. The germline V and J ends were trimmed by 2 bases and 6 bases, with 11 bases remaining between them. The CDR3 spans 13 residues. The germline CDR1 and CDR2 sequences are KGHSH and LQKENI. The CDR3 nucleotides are TGTGCCAGCTCACCAGATGGGGCTCGCGAGCAGTACTTC. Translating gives CASSPDGAREQYF. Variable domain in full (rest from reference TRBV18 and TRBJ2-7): NAGVMQNPRHLVRRRGQEARLRCSPMKGHSHVYWYRQLPEEGLKFMVYLQKENIIDESGMPKERFSAEFPKEGPSILRIQQVVRGDSAAYFCASSPDGAREQYFGPGTRLTVT.

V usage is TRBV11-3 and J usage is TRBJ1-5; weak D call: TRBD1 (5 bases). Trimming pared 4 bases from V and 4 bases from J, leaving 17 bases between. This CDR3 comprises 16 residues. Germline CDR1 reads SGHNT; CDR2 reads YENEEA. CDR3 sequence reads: CASSSPEWGGNQPQHF. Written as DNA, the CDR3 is TGTGCCAGCAGCTCCCCAGAGTGGGGGGGAAATCAGCCCCAGCATTTT.

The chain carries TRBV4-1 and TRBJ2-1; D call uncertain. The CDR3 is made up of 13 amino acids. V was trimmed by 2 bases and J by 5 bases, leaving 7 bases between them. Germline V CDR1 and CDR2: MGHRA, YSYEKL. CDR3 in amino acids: CASSQYNDNEQFF. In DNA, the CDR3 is TGCGCCAGCAGCCAATACAACGACAATGAGCAGTTCTTC.

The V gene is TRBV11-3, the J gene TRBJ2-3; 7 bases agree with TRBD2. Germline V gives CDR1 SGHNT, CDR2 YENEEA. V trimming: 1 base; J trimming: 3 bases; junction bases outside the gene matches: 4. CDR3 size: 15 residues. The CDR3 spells CASSLGGLGTDTQYF. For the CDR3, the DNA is TGTGCCAGCAGCTTAGGCGGACTAGGGACAGATACGCAGTATTTT.

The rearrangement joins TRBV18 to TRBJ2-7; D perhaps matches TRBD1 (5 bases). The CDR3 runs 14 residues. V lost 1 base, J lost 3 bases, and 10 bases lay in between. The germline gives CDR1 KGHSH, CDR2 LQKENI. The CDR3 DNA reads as TGTGCCAGCTCACCACAGGCAGGGTTCTACGAGCAGTACTTC. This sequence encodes CASSPQAGFYEQYF.

The CDR3 coding sequence is TGTGCCACCAGCAGAGTTAAGGAGAGCTCTGGAAACACCATATATTTT. Encoded protein: CATSRVKESSGNTIYF. The rearrangement uses TRBV15 and TRBJ1-3; D gene uncertain. Germline lookup yields CDR1 LNHNV and CDR2 YYDKDF (reference sequence). V was clipped by 1 base and J by 0 bases, with 10 bases between them. This CDR3 contains 16 residues.

The CDR3 spells CASSERVIDSNQPQHF. CDR3 DNA sequence: TGTGCCAGCAGTGAACGAGTCATCGATAGCAATCAGCCCCAGCATTTT. V usage is TRBV6-1 and J usage is TRBJ1-5; D gene unclear. The ends were cut back, 2 bases at V and 0 bases at J, with 11 bases in the middle. The length of the CDR3 is 16 residues. Germline V gene data show CDR1 as MNHNS and CDR2 as SASEGT.

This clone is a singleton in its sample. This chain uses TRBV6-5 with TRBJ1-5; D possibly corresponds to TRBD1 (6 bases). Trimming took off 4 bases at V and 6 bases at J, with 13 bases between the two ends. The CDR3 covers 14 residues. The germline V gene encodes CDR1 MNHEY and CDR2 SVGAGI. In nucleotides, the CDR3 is TGTGCCAGCAGTTCGGTGGGGGCCAGTCAGCCCCAGCATTTT. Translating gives CASSSVGASQPQHF.

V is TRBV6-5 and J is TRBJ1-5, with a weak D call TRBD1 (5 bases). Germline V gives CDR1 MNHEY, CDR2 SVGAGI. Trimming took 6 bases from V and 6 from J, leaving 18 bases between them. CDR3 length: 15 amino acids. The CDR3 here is CASRRGYGSGQPQHF. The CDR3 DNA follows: TGTGCCAGCAGGCGGGGGTACGGGTCTGGTCAGCCCCAGCATTTT.